The T cell receptor (beta chain) described here comes from a study of shared T cell receptors in the human thymus. The germline V gene has CDR1 SGHAT and CDR2 FQNNGV. V gave up 0 bases and J gave up 6 bases; unmatched junction bases: 4. The CDR3 is 16 amino acids. Libraries were prepared by immunoSEQ multiplex PCR; TCRdb keeps only in-frame clonotypes and omits some of them. The sample lists roughly 560,000 clones, 75% to 80% occurring once. These data were also reused for a study on human thymus T cells.

The receptor comes from a boy under three years old with a congenital heart defect. The sequenced material came from thymocytes. The rearrangement joins TRBV11-2 to TRBJ2-1, with 11 bases that match TRBD2. CDR3 protein: CASSLESSGRANEQFF. The CDR3 DNA is TGTGCCAGCAGCTTAGAGAGTAGCGGGAGGGCCAATGAGCAGTTCTTC.